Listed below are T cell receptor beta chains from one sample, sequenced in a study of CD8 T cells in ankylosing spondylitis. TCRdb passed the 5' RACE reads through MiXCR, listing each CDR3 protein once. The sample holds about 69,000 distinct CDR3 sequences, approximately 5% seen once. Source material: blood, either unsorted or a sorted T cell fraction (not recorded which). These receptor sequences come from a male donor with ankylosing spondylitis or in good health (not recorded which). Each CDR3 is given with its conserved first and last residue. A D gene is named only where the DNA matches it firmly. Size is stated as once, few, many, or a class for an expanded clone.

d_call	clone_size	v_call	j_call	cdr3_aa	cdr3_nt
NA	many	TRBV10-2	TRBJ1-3	CASSDDVYSGNTIYF	TGCGCCAGCAGTGACGATGTATACTCTGGAAACACCATATATTTT
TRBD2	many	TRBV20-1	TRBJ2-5	CSATTSSLTQYF	TGCAGTGCGACGACTAGCTCTCTGACCCAGTACTTC
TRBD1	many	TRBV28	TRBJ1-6	CASSGWTGDSPLHF	TGTGCCAGCAGCGGCTGGACAGGGGATTCACCCCTCCACTTT
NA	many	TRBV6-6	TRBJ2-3	CASGRSTDTQYF	TGTGCCAGCGGTCGGAGCACAGATACGCAGTATTTT
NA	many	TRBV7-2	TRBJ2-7	CASSTGQFGSYEQYF	TGTGCCAGCAGCACAGGACAGTTCGGCTCCTACGAGCAGTACTTC
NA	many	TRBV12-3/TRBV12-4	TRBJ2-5	CASSFTGEETQYF	TGTGCCAGCAGTTTTACGGGTGAAGAGACCCAGTACTTC
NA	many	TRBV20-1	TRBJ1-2	CSAKIGIYGYTF	TGCAGTGCTAAGATCGGTATCTATGGCTACACCTTC
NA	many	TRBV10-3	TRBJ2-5	CAISWTDEQETQYF	TGTGCCATCAGTTGGACGGACGAACAAGAGACCCAGTACTTC
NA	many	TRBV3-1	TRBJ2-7	CASSPSRGTYEQYF	TGTGCCAGCAGCCCTTCTCGGGGAACCTACGAGCAGTACTTC
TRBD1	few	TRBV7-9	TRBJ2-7	CASSTDRGSPYEQYF	TGTGCCAGCAGCACCGACAGGGGATCCCCCTACGAGCAGTACTTC
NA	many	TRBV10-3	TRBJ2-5	CAITDNRETQYF	TGTGCCATCACCGACAATAGGGAGACCCAGTACTTC
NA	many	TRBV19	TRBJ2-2	CASPRAGNTGELFF	TGTGCCAGTCCAAGGGCAGGGAACACCGGGGAGCTGTTTTTT
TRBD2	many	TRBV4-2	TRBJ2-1	CASSQEGAGGPYNEQFF	TGTGCCAGCAGCCAAGAAGGCGCGGGGGGCCCTTACAATGAGCAGTTCTTC
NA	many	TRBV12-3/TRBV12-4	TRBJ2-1	CASSFGSGEPYNEQFF	TGTGCCAGCAGTTTTGGATCCGGGGAACCTTACAATGAGCAGTTCTTC
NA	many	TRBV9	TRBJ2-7	CASSPRFGVLAYEQYF	TGTGCCAGCAGCCCGAGGTTTGGGGTACTGGCCTACGAGCAGTACTTC
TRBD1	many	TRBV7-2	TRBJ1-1	CAASATGDTEAFF	TGTGCCGCGTCAGCAACAGGGGACACTGAAGCTTTCTTT
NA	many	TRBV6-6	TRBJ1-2	CASSYDGYTF	TGTGCCAGCAGTTACGATGGCTACACCTTC